The 24 T cell receptor beta chains listed next were all sequenced from one sample in a study of T cells in Graves' hyperthyroidism and ophthalmopathy. Amplification of TCR beta CDR3 regions used RNA as the template. The primer set for the first-round RT-PCR of the TCR CDR3 was HTBI. From the multiplex PCR reads, TCRdb called clonotypes with MiXCR, one entry per CDR3 protein. The sample contains hundreds of thousands of distinct CDR3 sequences, 11% to 15% of which appear only once. The sequencing input was blood. These receptors were taken from a woman younger than 35 with Graves' hyperthyroidism.

This clonotype was seen many times. The chain uses TRBV12-3 or TRBV12-4 and TRBJ2-3; the D gene is possibly TRBD2 (5 bases). This CDR3 is built from 13 residues. The germline V and J ends were trimmed by 5 bases and 6 bases, with 12 bases remaining between them. The CDR3 DNA reads as TGTGCCAGCAGTCCCAGTAGGAGGGATACGCAGTATTTT. It yields the protein CASSPSRRDTQYF.

This clonotype was counted many times. The CDR3 DNA reads TGTGCCAGCAGTGTTGCGGGACTTACCTACGAGCAGTACTTC. Translation gives CASSVAGLTYEQYF. This sequence joins TRBV12-3 or TRBV12-4 and TRBJ2-7; D is possibly TRBD2 (6 bases). Between the trimmed V and J ends, which lost 5 bases and 2 bases, there was a span of 13 bases. The CDR3 loop spans 14 amino acids.

A few counts support this clonotype. The chain joins TRBV28 to TRBJ2-1, with 11 bases lining up with TRBD1. After removal of 2 bases from V and 1 base from J, the junction contained 10 bases not matched to a gene. This CDR3 has 19 residues. Germline CDR1 and CDR2: MDHEN and SYDVKM. The CDR3 region has the DNA TGTGCCAGCAGTTTAGGGCCCGGGACAGGGGGATTTTCCTACAATGAGCAGTTCTTC. Protein product: CASSLGPGTGGFSYNEQFF.

This clonotype was recorded at least ten times. The rearrangement links TRBV11-2 to TRBJ2-1, with 10 positions matching TRBD2. The V and J ends lost 1 base and 7 bases, in that order; junction bases with no gene match: 4. The CDR3 has 15 residues. Germline lookup yields CDR1 SGHAT and CDR2 FQNNGV. The CDR3 protein is CASSLVSGRLNEQFF. The DNA of the CDR3 is TGTGCCAGCAGCTTAGTTAGCGGGAGGTTAAATGAGCAGTTCTTC.

The gene calls are TRBV12-3 or TRBV12-4 and TRBJ2-4, with 10 bases identical to TRBD1. The ends lost 4 bases at V and 8 bases at J; junction bases unmatched: 26. The length of the CDR3 is 21 residues. DNA for the CDR3: TGTGCCAGCAGTTCTGGAGGCGGGACAGGGGACGCGAGGCTAAAAGTGGACATTCAGTACTTC. This translates into CASSSGGGTGDARLKVDIQYF.

The rearrangement links TRBV3-2 to TRBJ2-1; TRBD1 was called by the table and not checked on the DNA. TRBV3-2 is deemed a pseudogene. The CDR3 covers 19 residues. CDR3 in amino acids: CASSQTDSLPSSVDNEQFF. The CDR3 bases are TGTGCCAGCAGCCAGACGGACAGCCTCCCATCCTCTGTCGACAATGAGCAGTTCTTC.

J is TRBJ2-5 and V is TRBV27, with a possible D match to TRBD2 (5 bases). This CDR3 has 14 amino acids. Germline CDR1 reads MNHEY; CDR2 reads SMNVEV (reference sequence). The V gene lost 6 bases and the J gene lost 2 bases, with 13 bases spanning the gap. This CDR3 reads CASRVRLSQETQYF. The CDR3 region has the DNA TGTGCCAGCAGAGTTCGACTATCGCAAGAGACCCAGTACTTC.

The sample holds many counts of this clonotype. This chain links TRBV7-9 with TRBJ2-5; D gene unclear. Trimming removed 2 bases from V and 5 bases from J, with 12 bases in between. The CDR3 length is 14 residues. The germline CDR1 and CDR2 sequences are SEHNR and FQNEAQ (reference sequence). CDR3 DNA sequence: TGTGCCAGCAGCTTACCGGGCCAACGGGAGACCCAGTACTTC. This encodes CASSLPGQRETQYF.

This chain's CDR3 is CASSFDHRDTQYF. CDR3 nucleotides: TGTGCCAGCAGTTTTGACCACCGAGATACGCAGTATTTT. This chain connects TRBV27 to TRBJ2-3; D not resolved. This CDR3 is 13 amino acids long. The V end was cut by 3 bases, the J end by 5 bases, with 9 bases between. CDR1 is MNHEY, CDR2 SMNVEV, per germline (reference sequence).

V and J are TRBV6-6 and TRBJ1-2; possibly TRBD1 for D (6 bases). Germline V gene lookup returns CDR1 MNHNY and CDR2 SVGAGI (reference sequence). The ends were cut back, 2 bases at V and 7 bases at J, with 8 bases in the middle. The CDR3 has 12 residues. The CDR3 DNA is TGTGCCAGCAGTTACGCGACAGGTGGCTACACCTTC. As protein: CASSYATGGYTF.

This clonotype has more than one count but fewer than ten. The rearrangement joins TRBV6-1 to TRBJ2-7; D ambiguous. CDR1 and CDR2 (germline): MNHNS, SASEGT. V lost 2 bases and J lost 4, with 6 bases in between. This CDR3 contains 12 residues. The CDR3 region is CASSETLYEQYF. The CDR3 coding sequence is TGTGCCAGCAGTGAAACTCTTTACGAGCAGTACTTC.

The chain joins TRBV18 to TRBJ2-5; possible D gene TRBD2, 5 bases. Looked up from germline, CDR1 is KGHSH and CDR2 is LQKENI. V lost 2 bases to trimming and J lost 1 base, with 8 bases between them. CDR3 length equals 14 residues. The CDR3 reads CASSPGLFQETQYF. The CDR3, as DNA: TGTGCCAGCTCACCAGGACTGTTCCAAGAGACCCAGTACTTC.

Turning to this clonotype: A read error may account for a junction end that differs from germline. The CDR3 here is CVSSLPSSTFHEQYF. The CDR3 nucleotides read TGTGTCAGCAGCTTACCCTCTTCGACGTTTCACGAGCAGTACTTC. The chain recombines TRBV7-9 with TRBJ2-7; D ambiguous. CDR1 and CDR2 (germline): SEHNR, FQNEAQ (reference sequence). CDR3 length: 15 residues. The full variable domain, rest sourced from reference TRBV7-9 and TRBJ2-7, is DTGVSQNPRHKITKRGQNVTFRCDPISEHNRLYWYRQTLGQGPEFLTYFQNEAQLEKSRLLSDRFSAERPKGSFSTLEIQRTEQGDSAMYLCVSSLPSSTFHEQYFGPGTRLTVT.

This clonotype has only a few counts. This likely comes from a read error, as the CDR3 has no conserved phenylalanine or tryptophan at its end. The chain has TRBV7-3 and TRBJ2-1; D uncertain. This CDR3 comprises 16 residues. Trimming stripped 1 base from V and 0 bases from J, with 10 bases between. The V gene's germline CDR1 is SGHTA and CDR2 FQGTGA. The CDR3 DNA reads as TGTGCCAGCAGCTTAATTAGGACGTACTCCTACAATGAGCAGTTCTCC. Its protein product is CASSLIRTYSYNEQFS.

This clonotype appeared many times. The CDR3: CASSLGQGLAGNTIYF. For the CDR3, the DNA is TGTGCCAGCAGCTTAGGACAGGGTCTGGCTGGAAACACCATATATTTT. The chain couples TRBV11-2 to TRBJ1-3, with 7 nucleotides matching TRBD1. From germline, CDR1 is SGHAT and CDR2 FQNNGV. Trimming cost V 1 base and J 2 bases; bases outside gene matches: 5. This CDR3 comprises 16 residues.

The J gene is TRBJ1-1, the V gene TRBV20-1, with 7 bases lining up with TRBD1. The CDR3 has 13 residues. The ends lost 6 bases at V and 1 base at J; junction bases unmatched: 5. Per germline, CDR1 DFQATT and CDR2 SNEGSKA (reference sequence). CDR3 region: CSAADRRNTEAFF. In DNA, the CDR3 is TGCAGTGCGGCGGACAGGCGGAACACTGAAGCTTTCTTT.

Ten or more counts support this clonotype. The chain couples TRBV20-1 to TRBJ2-5; TRBD2 aligns across 7 bases. The CDR3 extends over 13 amino acids. The V gene's germline CDR1 is DFQATT and CDR2 SNEGSKA (reference sequence). Trimming removed 5 bases from V and 5 bases from J; junction bases left unmatched: 8. Here the CDR3 reads CSAGGGETETQYF. Written as DNA, the CDR3 is TGCAGTGCTGGGGGAGGGGAGACGGAGACCCAGTACTTC.

Here the CDR3 reads CASSPLGTGVYEQYF. CDR3 nucleotides: TGTGCCAGCTCTCCGTTGGGGACAGGGGTCTACGAGCAGTACTTC. The V call is TRBV27, the J call TRBJ2-7; 10 nucleotides line up with TRBD1. The ends lost 8 bases at V and 3 bases at J; junction bases unmatched: 10. Germline lookup yields CDR1 MNHEY and CDR2 SMNVEV (reference sequence). The CDR3 consists of 15 residues.

This chain connects TRBV5-1 to TRBJ1-6; D gene unclear. CDR1 and CDR2 (germline): SGHRS, YFSETQ. V was shortened by 0 bases and J by 7 bases, with 11 bases between the two germline ends. This CDR3 spans 15 amino acids. Here the CDR3 DNA reads TGCGCCAGCAGCTTGGAGGGAGCACGGAATTCACCCCTCCACTTT. This codes for CASSLEGARNSPLHF.

This clonotype has a count of ten or more. V and J are TRBV18 and TRBJ2-1; 9 bases agree with TRBD2. This CDR3 is 14 amino acids long. Germline V lookup: CDR1 KGHSH, CDR2 LQKENI. Losses at the gene ends were 5 bases for V and 8 bases for J; bases not matched to a gene: 7. CDR3 nucleotides: TGTGCCAGCTCAACTGCGGGAGGGCCATATGAGCAGTTCTTC. Its translation: CASSTAGGPYEQFF.

This clonotype was seen many times. The chain uses TRBV30 and TRBJ1-3; TRBD1 might be the D (5 bases). The germline V and J ends were trimmed by 4 bases and 0 bases, with 10 bases remaining between them. CDR3 length equals 14 residues. Germline CDR1 is GTSNPN and CDR2 is SVGIG (reference sequence). CDR3 sequence reads: CAWTLGGSGNTIYF. The CDR3 DNA sequence: TGTGCCTGGACTCTGGGGGGCTCTGGAAACACCATATATTTT.

This clonotype was picked up a small number of times. This sequence joins TRBV10-3 and TRBJ1-3, with TRBD1 identical over 7 bases. CDR1 is ENHRY and CDR2 is SYGVKD in the germline V gene. The CDR3 consists of 13 residues. J lost 0 bases, V lost 9 bases, and 2 bases had no gene match. Here the CDR3 DNA reads TGTGCCATAAGGACAGGCTCTGGAAACACCATATATTTT. Its translation is CAIRTGSGNTIYF.

This clonotype appeared many times. This sequence joins TRBV7-2 and TRBJ2-7, with 9 bases aligning to TRBD2. V dropped 1 base and J dropped 2; count of bases not matched to a gene: 3. There are 15 residues in the CDR3. The germline V gene encodes CDR1 SGHTA and CDR2 FQGNSA. This CDR3 is CASSLEVAGAYEQYF. The CDR3 coding sequence is TGTGCCAGCAGCTTAGAGGTAGCGGGGGCCTACGAGCAGTACTTC.

CDR3 residues: CASKKGERNTEAFF. In DNA, the CDR3 is TGTGCCAGCAAGAAAGGAGAAAGGAACACTGAAGCTTTCTTT. The V gene is TRBV9, the J gene TRBJ1-1; no firm D call. V was pared by 6 bases and J by 1 base, with 13 bases between. The germline V gene has CDR1 SGDLS and CDR2 YYNGEE. CDR3 size: 14 residues.